This T cell receptor beta chain was sequenced during a study of OX40 agonist ivuxolimab in advanced cancers. Germline-derived CDR1 and CDR2 are MNHNY and SVGAGI (reference sequence). This CDR3 comprises 13 residues. Trimming left V 5 bases short and J 6 bases short, with 11 bases between. The protocol was immunoSEQ multiplex PCR, while the TCRdb copy is restricted to in-frame clones and leaves out a portion. Of approximately 71,000 clones listed, 84% are singletons. The TCR sequence derives from an adult with an advanced solid tumor such as melanoma, head and neck, liver or kidney cancer. The sample here was CD4+ or CD8+ T cells sorted from blood, taken in a trial of the OX40 agonist ivuxolimab. The chain combines TRBV6-6 with TRBJ2-1, with D unclear. The CDR3 nucleotides read TGTGCCAGCAGTATAGCTCGGGCCAATGAGCAGTTCTTC. Encoded protein: CASSIARANEQFF.